These 26 T cell receptor beta chains share one sample of origin, sequenced in a study of blood T cells in healthy people across ages. Primed by a sample-barcoded 5' primer and a J-beta primer mix, a second PCR proceeded for about 7 to 12 cycles. Each CDR3 protein is one row after TCRdb ran MiXCR on the 5' RACE reads. The sample contains roughly 1.7 million distinct CDR3 sequences, 34% of which appear only once. Sequenced: blood. Receptor source: a woman in her twenties or thirties in good health.

There are a few counts of this clonotype. The chain has TRBV20-1 and TRBJ2-3, with unresolved D. Germline V gives CDR1 DFQATT, CDR2 SNEGSKA (reference sequence). This CDR3 is 11 amino acids long. With 6 bases removed from V and 6 bases from J, the gap between germline ends came to 10 bases. CDR3 nucleotides: TGCAGTGCCCACGCGGTGGATACGCAGTATTTT. Translating gives CSAHAVDTQYF.

Notes on this clonotype: At one of its ends the junction is not consistent with the germline gene, which may arise from a read error. The chain links TRBV11-1 to TRBJ2-5; TRBD1 might be the D (6 bases). Germline V gene data show CDR1 as SGHAT and CDR2 as FQDESV (reference sequence). The CDR3 sequence is 14 residues long. This CDR3 is CASRAQGQGETRYF. The DNA of the CDR3 is TGTGCCAGCAGGGCCCAGGGGCAGGGAGAGACCCGGTACTTC.

This chain links TRBV11-2 with TRBJ1-2; perhaps TRBD1 as D (6 bases). CDR1 and CDR2 from the germline V gene are SGHAT and FQNNGV. V lost 3 bases, J lost 6 bases, and 11 bases lay in between. This CDR3 is built from 13 residues. CDR3 protein: CASSFQGKDGYTF. The CDR3 nucleotides read TGTGCCAGCAGCTTTCAGGGGAAGGATGGCTACACCTTC.

This clonotype has more than one count but fewer than ten. The chain employs TRBV4-1 and TRBJ1-4, with a tentative D call TRBD1 (5 bases). V lost 4 bases and J lost 8, with 20 bases in between. This CDR3 contains 16 residues. CDR1 is MGHRA and CDR2 is YSYEKL in the germline V gene. This CDR3 reads CASSRQDLREGEKLFF. The DNA for the CDR3 is TGCGCCAGCAGCCGACAAGATCTTCGGGAGGGGGAAAAACTGTTTTTT.

V gene TRBV27 combines with J gene TRBJ2-2, with D possibly matching TRBD1 (5 bases). Trimming pared 6 bases from V and 8 bases from J, leaving 13 bases between. This CDR3 has 13 amino acids. The germline gives CDR1 MNHEY, CDR2 SMNVEV (reference sequence). For the CDR3, the DNA is TGTGCCAGCAGCACTACTGGGGCGGGGGAGCTGTTTTTT. It translates to CASSTTGAGELFF.

In its sample, this clonotype was seen many times. The gene calls are TRBV20-1 and TRBJ2-4; TRBD1 is a possible D gene (5 bases). This CDR3 spans 12 amino acids. Germline lookup yields CDR1 DFQATT and CDR2 SNEGSKA (reference sequence). V was clipped by 1 base and J by 6 bases, with 7 bases between them. The CDR3, as DNA: TGCAGTGCTAGAGTGGGGCCAAACATTCAGTACTTC. Its protein product is CSARVGPNIQYF.

This sequence joins TRBV7-2 and TRBJ1-5; D remains unclear. This CDR3 contains 14 residues. Germline V lookup: CDR1 SGHTA, CDR2 FQGNSA. V was shortened by 4 bases and J by 4 bases, with 11 bases between the two germline ends. CDR3 nucleotides: TGTGCCAGCAGCTCTCATCGGGGAAATCAGCCCCAGCATTTT. Protein: CASSSHRGNQPQHF.

This clonotype was observed a few times. The chain joins TRBV4-1 to TRBJ2-3; 13 bases are shared with TRBD2. CDR1 and CDR2 (germline): MGHRA, YSYEKL. Trimming removed 3 bases from V and 4 bases from J; junction bases left unmatched: 4. CDR3 length equals 16 residues. The CDR3 spells CASSQGLAGPPDTQYF. The CDR3 DNA follows: TGCGCCAGCAGCCAGGGACTAGCGGGACCCCCAGATACGCAGTATTTT.

This clonotype was counted between two and nine times. The V call is TRBV28, the J call TRBJ2-5; 10 nucleotides agree with TRBD2. The germline V gene has CDR1 MDHEN and CDR2 SYDVKM. The CDR3 runs 17 residues. V trimming: 6 bases; J trimming: 5 bases; junction bases outside the gene matches: 15. The CDR3 nucleotides are TGTGCCAGCAGCCCGACCGTTAGACTAGCGGGCGGGGAGACCCAGTACTTC. Protein: CASSPTVRLAGGETQYF.

In its sample, this clonotype was seen a few times. This may arise from a read error, as a much more abundant clone is one base away. This chain links TRBV10-3 with TRBJ2-7, with D unclear. V was shortened by 10 bases and J by 0 bases, with 7 bases between the two germline ends. Germline CDR1 is ENHRY and CDR2 is SYGVKD. The CDR3 is 11 residues long. The CDR3, as DNA: TGTGCCACCAGGAGCTCCTACGAGCAGTACTTC. It codes for CATRSSYEQYF.

The rearrangement joins TRBV9 to TRBJ2-7, with TRBD2 matching over 9 bases. V lost 1 base, J lost 6 bases, and 11 bases stayed unmatched. The V gene's germline CDR1 is SGDLS and CDR2 YYNGEE. The length of the CDR3 is 16 residues. The CDR3 DNA reads TGTGCCAGCAGCGTAAGGGCGGGAGGGCCCCTCGGCGAGCAGTACTTC. This sequence encodes CASSVRAGGPLGEQYF.

This chain connects TRBV30 to TRBJ1-2; the D is unclear. CDR3 size: 11 residues. Germline CDR1 and CDR2: GTSNPN and SVGIG (reference sequence). Trimming shortened V by 5 bases and J by 0 bases, and 4 bases separated the two germline ends. In nucleotides, the CDR3 is TGTGCCTGGGGGACTAACTATGGCTACACCTTC. This encodes CAWGTNYGYTF.

The CDR3 coding sequence is TGTGCCAGCAGCCGCGACACCGACTACGGACAGTACTTC. It encodes CASSRDTDYGQYF. The J gene is TRBJ2-7, the V gene TRBV12-3 or TRBV12-4; tentative D call: TRBD2 (5 bases). This CDR3 has 13 residues. V lost 6 bases to trimming and J lost 10 bases, with 19 bases between them.

The table lists this clonotype with a few counts. The rearrangement links TRBV20-1 to TRBJ2-1, with 9 bases aligning to TRBD2. With 0 bases clipped from V and 1 base from J, the junction kept 16 bases outside the gene matches. The CDR3 totals 20 residues. CDR1 DFQATT and CDR2 SNEGSKA come from the germline V gene (reference sequence). The CDR3, as DNA: TGCAGTGCTAGAGATAGCCTAGCGGGACATCCTTCTTTTTCCTACAATGAGCAGTTCTTC. Its translation is CSARDSLAGHPSFSYNEQFF.

This clonotype has only a few counts. The rearrangement uses TRBV20-1 and TRBJ2-3; tentative D call: TRBD2 (6 bases). Germline V gene data show CDR1 as DFQATT and CDR2 as SNEGSKA (reference sequence). CDR3 size: 14 residues. V was trimmed by 7 bases and J by 1 base, leaving 15 bases between them. The CDR3 is CSGKVQRGTDTQYF. CDR3 nucleotide sequence: TGCAGTGGCAAAGTGCAGCGGGGCACAGATACGCAGTATTTT.

This clonotype was picked up one time. This may come from a read error, since a much larger clone is one base off. The chain uses TRBV4-1 and TRBJ2-5; maybe TRBD2 (5 bases). The CDR3 length is 15 residues. Trimming cost V 2 bases and J 5 bases, with 15 bases left between them. Germline values: CDR1 MGHRA, CDR2 YSYEKL. For the CDR3, the DNA is TGCGCCAGCAGCCAATGCGGGTCACAGTTGGAGACCCAGTACTTC. It is translated as CASSQCGSQLETQYF.

A remark on this clonotype: At one boundary the junction diverges from the germline segment, which might be a read error. The chain combines TRBV27 with TRBJ2-5, with D perhaps TRBD2 (5 bases). The end of the DNA aligns better with TRBJ2-7, so the J call may be wrong. Germline CDR1 and CDR2: MNHEY and SMNVEV (reference sequence). This CDR3 has 14 residues. CDR3 protein: CTSAYTGEFSEQYF. The CDR3 DNA reads as TGTACCAGCGCCTATACCGGGGAGTTCTCCGAGCAGTACTTC.

This clonotype was seen only a few times. The gene calls are TRBV12-3 or TRBV12-4 and TRBJ2-6, with 10 bases that match TRBD1. V lost 3 bases to trimming and J lost 0 bases; unmatched junction nucleotides: 5. CDR3 size: 18 residues. CDR3 protein: CASSFKGQGHSGANVLTF. The CDR3 bases are TGTGCCAGCAGTTTCAAGGGACAGGGGCACTCTGGGGCCAACGTCCTGACTTTC.

This clonotype has more than one count but fewer than ten. V is TRBV20-1 and J is TRBJ1-2, with D perhaps matching TRBD1 (5 bases). Trimming removed 6 bases from V and 6 bases from J, with 17 bases in between. This CDR3 contains 13 residues. Per germline, CDR1 DFQATT and CDR2 SNEGSKA (reference sequence). The CDR3 sequence is CSATRQGRDGYTF. DNA for the CDR3: TGCAGTGCCACCAGGCAGGGAAGGGATGGCTACACCTTC.

V is TRBV12-3 or TRBV12-4 and J is TRBJ2-1; 10 bases align to TRBD1. This CDR3 region has 15 residues. Trimming cost V 4 bases and J 8 bases; bases outside gene matches: 8. The CDR3 spells CASSSGQGFGYEQFF. Here the CDR3 DNA reads TGTGCCAGCAGTTCGGGACAGGGGTTTGGATATGAGCAGTTCTTC.

In the case of this clonotype: Sequence at one end of the junction differs from germline and may be a read error. V and J are TRBV10-3 and TRBJ1-6; D gene uncertain. Germline values: CDR1 ENHRY, CDR2 SYGVKD. The CDR3 contains 12 residues. In DNA form, the CDR3 reads TGTGCCATCAGTGAGGCGGTATCACCTCTCCACTTT. It yields the protein CAISEAVSPLHF.

This clonotype came up a few times. V is TRBV7-3 and J is TRBJ2-1, with 8 positions matching TRBD1. Germline V gene sequence: CDR1 SGHTA, CDR2 FQGTGA. The CDR3 sequence is 15 residues long. J was trimmed by 3 bases and V by 3 bases; bases with no gene match: 4. The CDR3 protein is CASSFGRGLYNEQFF. CDR3 sequence (DNA): TGTGCCAGCAGCTTTGGCAGGGGGCTCTACAATGAGCAGTTCTTC.

Only one count was recorded for this clonotype. A much larger clone sits a single nucleotide away, making a read error possible. The V and J genes are TRBV10-3 and TRBJ2-1; the match to TRBD2 covers 8 bases. This CDR3 has 13 residues. The germline CDR1 and CDR2 sequences are ENHRY and SYGVKD. J gave up 8 bases and V 5 bases, and 5 bases lay outside the gene matches. The CDR3 nucleotides are TGTGCCATCAGTAAGCCGGGGGGGGATGAGCAGTTCTTC. Its protein product is CAISKPGGDEQFF.

V usage is TRBV5-4 and J usage is TRBJ2-7; 8 bases line up with TRBD2. V shed 0 bases and J 0 bases; nucleotides not matched to a gene: 11. Germline V gene lookup returns CDR1 SGHNT and CDR2 YYREEE (reference sequence). The CDR3 spans 18 residues. The CDR3 DNA reads TGTGCCAGCAGCTTGGCCGGCAGGTTTAGCGGGGTCTCCTACGAGCAGTACTTC. Residues: CASSLAGRFSGVSYEQYF.

The chain carries TRBV11-2 and TRBJ2-3, with 8 bases fitting TRBD2. The CDR3 length is 14 residues. Germline V lookup: CDR1 SGHAT, CDR2 FQNNGV. Trimming removed 5 bases from V and 5 bases from J; junction bases left unmatched: 6. The CDR3 spells CASSVSGEGDTQYF. The CDR3 DNA reads TGTGCCAGCAGCGTTAGCGGGGAAGGAGATACGCAGTATTTT.

This clonotype has a handful of counts. The rearrangement links TRBV27 to TRBJ2-7; 8 bases are shared with TRBD2. The CDR3 covers 15 residues. Germline V gives CDR1 MNHEY, CDR2 SMNVEV (reference sequence). V lost 0 bases and J lost 3; bases outside the gene matches: 4. The CDR3 spells CASSLSVAGSYEQYF. CDR3 in DNA: TGTGCCAGCAGTTTATCCGTAGCGGGGAGCTACGAGCAGTACTTC.